This T cell receptor beta chain derives from a study of beta chain features in type 1 diabetes. Whole-study findings and limits: The VDJ junctions of type 1 diabetes patients carried fewer insertions and more deletions. TCRB CDR3s from Type 1 diabetes patients were moderately but significantly shorter in all four CD4+ subsets.

Sequencing targeted expressed TCRB transcripts, as all isolated RNA had been reverse transcribed. Assay used: immunoSEQ multiplex PCR; TCRdb lists only in-frame clones, some missing. There are more than 250,000 clones in the sample; roughly 22% occur only once, and 0.025% to 0.035% lies in the top ten. Each donor gave one heparinised blood draw averaging roughly 100 mL. Via the markers CD45RO/CCR7/CD25/CD127/CD95/CD27, stem cell-like memory, regulatory, central memory and naive CD4+ cells were sorted. This CDR3 contains 15 residues. Trimming removed 4 bases from V and 2 bases from J; junction bases left unmatched: 5. The germline gives CDR1 SGHRS, CDR2 YFSETQ. Turning to this clone: The antigen remains undetermined.

The sequencing input was naive CD4+ T cells from blood. The TCR comes from a middle-aged woman with type 1 diabetes. V is TRBV5-1 and J is TRBJ2-7, with 11 bases lining up with TRBD1. The CDR3: CASSPDRGLTYEQYF. In DNA, the CDR3 is TGCGCCAGCAGCCCGGACAGGGGGCTAACCTACGAGCAGTACTTC.